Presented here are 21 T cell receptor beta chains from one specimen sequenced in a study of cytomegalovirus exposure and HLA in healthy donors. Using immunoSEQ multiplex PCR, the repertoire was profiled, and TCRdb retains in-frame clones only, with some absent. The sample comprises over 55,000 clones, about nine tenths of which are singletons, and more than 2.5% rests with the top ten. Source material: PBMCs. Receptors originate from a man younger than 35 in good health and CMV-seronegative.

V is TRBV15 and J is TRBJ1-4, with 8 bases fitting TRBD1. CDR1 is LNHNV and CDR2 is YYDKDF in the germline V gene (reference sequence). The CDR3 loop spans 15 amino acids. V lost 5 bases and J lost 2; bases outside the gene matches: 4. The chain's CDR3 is CATSGRTGTNEKLFF. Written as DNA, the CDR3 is TGTGCCACCAGCGGCCGGACAGGGACTAATGAAAAACTGTTTTTT.

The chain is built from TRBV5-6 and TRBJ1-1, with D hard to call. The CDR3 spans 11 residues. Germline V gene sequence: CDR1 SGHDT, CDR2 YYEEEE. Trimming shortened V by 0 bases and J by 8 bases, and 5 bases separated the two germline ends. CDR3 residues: CASSLVSEAFF. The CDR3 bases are TGTGCCAGCAGCTTGGTGTCGGAAGCTTTCTTT.

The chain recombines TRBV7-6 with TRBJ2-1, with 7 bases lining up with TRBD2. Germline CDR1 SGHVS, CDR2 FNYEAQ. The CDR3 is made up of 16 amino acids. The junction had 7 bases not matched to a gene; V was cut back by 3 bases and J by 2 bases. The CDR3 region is CASSFSGGSPYNEQFF. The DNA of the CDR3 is TGTGCCAGCAGCTTTAGTGGCGGGAGTCCCTACAATGAGCAGTTCTTC.

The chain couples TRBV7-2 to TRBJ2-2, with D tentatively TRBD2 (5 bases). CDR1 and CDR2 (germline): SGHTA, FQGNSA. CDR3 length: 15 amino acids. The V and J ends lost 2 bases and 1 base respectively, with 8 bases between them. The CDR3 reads CASSLTTRNTGELFF. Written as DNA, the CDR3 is TGTGCCAGCAGCTTAACTACTAGGAACACCGGGGAGCTGTTTTTT.

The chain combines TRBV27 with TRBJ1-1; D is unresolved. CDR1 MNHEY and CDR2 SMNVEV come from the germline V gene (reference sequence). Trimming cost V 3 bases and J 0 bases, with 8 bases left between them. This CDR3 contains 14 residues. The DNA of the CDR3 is TGTGCCAGCAGTTTGGGCGGGTTGAACACTGAAGCTTTCTTT. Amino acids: CASSLGGLNTEAFF.

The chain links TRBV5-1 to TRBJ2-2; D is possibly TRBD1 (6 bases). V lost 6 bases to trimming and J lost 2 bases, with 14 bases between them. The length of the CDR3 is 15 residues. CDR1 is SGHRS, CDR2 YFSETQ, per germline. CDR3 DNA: TGCGCCAGCAAATATCAGGGGCCCAACACCGGGGAGCTGTTTTTT. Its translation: CASKYQGPNTGELFF.

CDR3 nucleotides: TGTGCCAGCAGCCCCAGGCAGGGCGTGGGAGGGCCCACAGATACGCAGTATTTT. It translates to CASSPRQGVGGPTDTQYF. The chain joins TRBV11-2 to TRBJ2-3; 7 bases agree with TRBD2. The germline gives CDR1 SGHAT, CDR2 FQNNGV. The length of the CDR3 is 18 residues. The V and J ends lost 5 bases and 2 bases, in that order; junction bases with no gene match: 16.

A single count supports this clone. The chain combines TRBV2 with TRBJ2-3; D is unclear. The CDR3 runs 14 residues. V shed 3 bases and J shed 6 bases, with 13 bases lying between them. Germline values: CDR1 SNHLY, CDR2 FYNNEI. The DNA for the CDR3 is TGTGCCAGCAGTGACGACTGGTCGCAGGATACGCAGTATTTT. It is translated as CASSDDWSQDTQYF.

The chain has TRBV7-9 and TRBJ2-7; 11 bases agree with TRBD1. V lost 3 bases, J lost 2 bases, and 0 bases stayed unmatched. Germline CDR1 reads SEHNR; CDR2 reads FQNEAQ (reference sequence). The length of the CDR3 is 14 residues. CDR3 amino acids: CASSLGQGAYEQYF. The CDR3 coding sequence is TGTGCCAGCAGCTTGGGACAGGGGGCCTACGAGCAGTACTTC.

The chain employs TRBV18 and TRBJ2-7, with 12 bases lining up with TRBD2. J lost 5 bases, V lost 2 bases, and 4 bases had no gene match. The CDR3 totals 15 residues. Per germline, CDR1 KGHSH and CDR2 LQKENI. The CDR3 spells CASSPTLAGGDEQYF. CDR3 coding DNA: TGTGCCAGCTCACCAACACTAGCGGGAGGAGACGAGCAGTACTTC.

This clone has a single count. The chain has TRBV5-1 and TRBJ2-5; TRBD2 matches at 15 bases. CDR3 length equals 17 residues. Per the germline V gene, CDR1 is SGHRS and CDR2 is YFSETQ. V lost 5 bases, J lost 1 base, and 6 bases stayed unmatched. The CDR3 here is CASRGLAGGQSQETQYF. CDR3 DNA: TGCGCCAGCAGAGGACTAGCGGGAGGGCAGAGCCAAGAGACCCAGTACTTC.

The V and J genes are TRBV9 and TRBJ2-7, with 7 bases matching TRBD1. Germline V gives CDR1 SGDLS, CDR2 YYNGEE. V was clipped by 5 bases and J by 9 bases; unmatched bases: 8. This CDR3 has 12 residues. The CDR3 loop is CASREDRSRQYF. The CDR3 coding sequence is TGTGCCAGCAGGGAGGACAGGTCCCGGCAGTACTTC.

CDR3 DNA sequence: TGTGCCAGCAGCATCTCAAACAGGGGAGCTAATGAAAAACTGTTTTTT. Residues: CASSISNRGANEKLFF. The J gene is TRBJ1-4, the V gene TRBV5-4; 7 bases are shared with TRBD1. This CDR3 is 16 amino acids long. V dropped 4 bases and J dropped 3; count of bases not matched to a gene: 9. Germline V gives CDR1 SGHNT, CDR2 YYREEE (reference sequence).

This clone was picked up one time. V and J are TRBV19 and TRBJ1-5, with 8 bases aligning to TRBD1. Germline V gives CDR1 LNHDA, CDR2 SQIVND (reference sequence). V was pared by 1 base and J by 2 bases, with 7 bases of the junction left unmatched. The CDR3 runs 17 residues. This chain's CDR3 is CASSIAPGQGGNQPQHF. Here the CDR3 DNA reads TGTGCCAGTAGTATAGCTCCAGGACAGGGAGGCAATCAGCCCCAGCATTTT.

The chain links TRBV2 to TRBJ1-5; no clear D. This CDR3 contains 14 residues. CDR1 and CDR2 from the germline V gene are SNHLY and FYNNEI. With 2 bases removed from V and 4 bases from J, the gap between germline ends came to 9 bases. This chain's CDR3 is CASSERDTNQPQHF. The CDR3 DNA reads TGTGCCAGCAGTGAACGGGATACTAATCAGCCCCAGCATTTT. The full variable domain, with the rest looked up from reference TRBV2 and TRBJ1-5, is EPEVTQTPSHQVTQMGQEVILRCVPISNHLYFYWYRQILGQKVEFLVSFYNNEISEKSEIFDDQFSVERPDGSNFTLKIRSTKLEDSAMYFCASSERDTNQPQHFGDGTRLSIL.

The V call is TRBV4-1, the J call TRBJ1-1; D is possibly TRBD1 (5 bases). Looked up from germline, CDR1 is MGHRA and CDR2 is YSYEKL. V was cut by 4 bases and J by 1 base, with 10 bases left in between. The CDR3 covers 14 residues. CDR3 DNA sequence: TGCGCCAGCAGCCCAATCCAGGGGAACACTGAAGCTTTCTTT. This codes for CASSPIQGNTEAFF.

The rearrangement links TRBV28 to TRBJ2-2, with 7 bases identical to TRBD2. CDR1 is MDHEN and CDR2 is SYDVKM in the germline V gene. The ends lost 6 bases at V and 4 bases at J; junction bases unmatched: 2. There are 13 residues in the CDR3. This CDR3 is CASRREGTGELFF. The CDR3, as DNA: TGTGCCAGCAGGAGGGAGGGCACCGGGGAGCTGTTTTTT. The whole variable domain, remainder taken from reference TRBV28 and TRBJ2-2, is DVKVTQSSRYLVKRTGEKVFLECVQDMDHENMFWYRQDPGLGLRLIYFSYDVKMKEKGDIPEGYSVSREKKERFSLILESASTNQTSMYLCASRREGTGELFFGEGSRLTVL.

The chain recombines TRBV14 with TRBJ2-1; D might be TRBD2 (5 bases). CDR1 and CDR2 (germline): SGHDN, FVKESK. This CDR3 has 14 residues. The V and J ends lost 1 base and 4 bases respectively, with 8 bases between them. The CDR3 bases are TGTGCCAGCAGCCAAGCGGAGGTTTACAATGAGCAGTTCTTC. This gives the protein CASSQAEVYNEQFF. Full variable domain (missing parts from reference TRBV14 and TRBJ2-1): EAGVTQFPSHSVIEKGQTVTLRCDPISGHDNLYWYRRVMGKEIKFLLHFVKESKQDESGMPNNRFLAERTGGTYSTLKVQPAELEDSGVYFCASSQAEVYNEQFFGPGTRLTVL.

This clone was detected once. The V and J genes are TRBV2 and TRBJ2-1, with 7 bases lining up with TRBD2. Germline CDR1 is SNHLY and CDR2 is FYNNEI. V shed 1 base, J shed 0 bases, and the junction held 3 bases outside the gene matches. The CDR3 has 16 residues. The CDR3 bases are TGTGCCAGCAGTGAAGAGGGCGGGAGCTCCTACAATGAGCAGTTCTTC. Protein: CASSEEGGSSYNEQFF.

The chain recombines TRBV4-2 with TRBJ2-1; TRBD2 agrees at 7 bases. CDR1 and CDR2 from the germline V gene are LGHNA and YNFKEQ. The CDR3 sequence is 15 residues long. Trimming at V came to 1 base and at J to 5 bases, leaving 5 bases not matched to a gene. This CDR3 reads CASSQAPGLNNEQFF. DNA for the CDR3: TGTGCCAGCAGCCAAGCCCCGGGACTAAACAATGAGCAGTTCTTC.

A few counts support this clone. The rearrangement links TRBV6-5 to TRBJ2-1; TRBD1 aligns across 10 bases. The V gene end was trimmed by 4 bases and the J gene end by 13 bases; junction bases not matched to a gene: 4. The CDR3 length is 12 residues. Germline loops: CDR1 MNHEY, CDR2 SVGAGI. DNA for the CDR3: TGTGCCAGCAGTTCAGGGACAGGGGCCCAGTTCTTC. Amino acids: CASSSGTGAQFF.